This entry features one T cell receptor (beta chain) sequence. The data stem from a study of Ad26.COV2.S vaccination and SARS-CoV-2 variants. In the study overall: Trial arm assignment for the donor was COV1001 Ad26.COV2.S.

The CDR3 has 16 amino acids. The germline V gene has CDR1 KGHDR and CDR2 SFDVKD. V was cut by 1 base and J by 5 bases, with 14 bases left in between. Treatment given: some 20 received Ad26.COV2.S at low or high dose, single or two shots; about 5 received placebo; per-sample allocation not given. At day 63 after the first vaccine or placebo injection, samples were drawn. TCRdb keeps only in-frame clones here, not all; method: immunoSEQ multiplex PCR. The sample has 410,000 or so clones; approximately 92% are singletons. This specimen consisted of peripheral blood, obtained in a trial of Ad26.COV2.S vaccine versus placebo. The chain carries TRBV24-1 and TRBJ2-1; D not resolved. The receptor comes from a person between 18 and 65 years old who received the Ad26.COV2.S COVID-19 vaccine or a placebo. The CDR3 DNA reads TGTGCCACCAGTGATTTCCGGGTAGAAGGACACAATGAGCAGTTCTTC. This codes for CATSDFRVEGHNEQFF.